The 27 T cell receptor beta chains below come from one sample, sequenced in a study of blood T cells in healthy people across ages (dated by TCRdb to the mid-2010s). Libraries were constructed by 5' RACE. The run used an Illumina HiSeq 2500. A second PCR of about 7 to 12 cycles was performed with a sample-barcoded 5' primer and a J-beta primer mix. TCRdb itself trimmed the public reads at Q25 with fastp, ran MiXCR and retained productive beta chains. Rows are combined by CDR3 protein, so each entry shows the most common genes and DNA. The sample table contains 550,000 to 800,000 distinct CDR3 sequences; only one count was recorded for 20% to 25% of them. The top ten hold approximately 3.7% of the sample. Sequenced material: blood. The source of these receptors is a man aged 70-80 years in good health.

This clonotype was picked up a small number of times. CDR3 loop: CASTPNSGRVDEQFF. The CDR3 DNA follows: TGTGCCAGCACCCCAAATAGCGGGAGGGTTGATGAGCAGTTCTTC. The genes are TRBV6-2 or TRBV6-3 and TRBJ2-1; 11 bases match TRBD2. The CDR3 contains 15 residues. Germline trimming cut 7 bases from V and 8 bases from J; bases unmatched to any gene: 10. Germline V gene data show CDR1 as MNHEY and CDR2 as SVGEGT.

This clonotype was counted between two and nine times. V is TRBV28 and J is TRBJ2-5, with D tentatively TRBD1 (6 bases). Germline assignment: CDR1 MDHEN and CDR2 SYDVKM. The ends were cut back, 5 bases at V and 1 base at J, with 11 bases in the middle. There are 14 residues in the CDR3. CDR3 in DNA: TGTGCCAGCAGTCCCCCAGGGGCCCAAGAGACCCAGTACTTC. Translation: CASSPPGAQETQYF.

V is TRBV3-1 and J is TRBJ2-1; no firm D call. CDR3 length: 13 residues. Looked up from germline, CDR1 is LGHDT and CDR2 is YNNKEL (reference sequence). Between the trimmed V and J ends, which lost 4 bases and 10 bases, there was a span of 14 bases. CDR3 bases: TGTGCCAGCAGCCCGGGCTCTGCCGGAGAGCAGTTCTTC. Its translation: CASSPGSAGEQFF.

This clonotype was picked up many times. The DNA for the CDR3 is TGCAGTGCTAGAGACACGACCCGAGGCCAGACCCAGTACTTC. Its translation is CSARDTTRGQTQYF. The chain joins TRBV20-1 to TRBJ2-5; D gene unclear. The CDR3 totals 14 residues. Trimming removed 0 bases from V and 6 bases from J, with 14 bases in between. Germline assignment: CDR1 DFQATT and CDR2 SNEGSKA (reference sequence).

This clonotype was recorded many times. J is TRBJ2-7 and V is TRBV7-2; 7 bases line up with TRBD1. Germline CDR1 and CDR2: SGHTA and FQGNSA. This CDR3 spans 14 amino acids. V gave up 4 bases and J gave up 6 bases; unmatched junction bases: 9. The CDR3: CASSYWTGASEQYF. In DNA form, the CDR3 reads TGTGCCAGCAGCTATTGGACAGGAGCAAGCGAGCAGTACTTC.

The chain is built from TRBV12-3 or TRBV12-4 and TRBJ2-5; 9 nucleotides agree with TRBD1. V was clipped by 5 bases and J by 4 bases; unmatched bases: 11. The CDR3 is made up of 16 amino acids. In DNA, the CDR3 is TGTGCCAGCAGTCTCAACAGGGGGCGCGCGGGAGAGACCCAGTACTTC. Translation: CASSLNRGRAGETQYF.

V is TRBV29-1 and J is TRBJ2-5; 12 bases agree with TRBD2. V lost 4 bases to trimming and J lost 2 bases; unmatched junction nucleotides: 5. The CDR3 loop spans 15 amino acids. Germline CDR1 is SQVTM and CDR2 is ANQGSEA. The CDR3 is CSVAPSGRGQETQYF. The CDR3, as DNA: TGCAGCGTTGCCCCTAGCGGGAGGGGGCAAGAGACCCAGTACTTC.

The J gene is TRBJ2-7, the V gene TRBV5-6; TRBD2 matches at 7 bases. J lost 3 bases, V lost 4 bases, and 10 bases had no gene match. CDR3 length: 15 amino acids. CDR1 is SGHDT, CDR2 YYEEEE, per germline. Written as DNA, the CDR3 is TGTGCCAGCAGCGTTACCGGACTAGTGGACTACGAGCAGTACTTC. Translating it yields CASSVTGLVDYEQYF.

This clonotype has only a few counts. The rearrangement links TRBV18 to TRBJ1-1; perhaps TRBD1 as D (6 bases). Germline V gives CDR1 KGHSH, CDR2 LQKENI. Trimming took 5 bases from V and 1 from J, leaving 11 bases between them. This CDR3 has 14 residues. The CDR3 DNA follows: TGTGCCAGCTCAGCCGGGACAACGAACACTGAAGCTTTCTTT. Residues: CASSAGTTNTEAFF.

The J gene is TRBJ2-5, the V gene TRBV10-3; 8 bases align to TRBD1. V shed 6 bases, J shed 4 bases, and the junction held 4 bases outside the gene matches. Germline V gene lookup returns CDR1 ENHRY and CDR2 SYGVKD. The CDR3 loop spans 13 amino acids. The chain's CDR3 is CAISGQGTETQYF. The CDR3 region has the DNA TGTGCCATCAGCGGACAGGGAACAGAGACCCAGTACTTC.

There are a few counts of this clonotype. V usage is TRBV6-1 and J usage is TRBJ1-4; D gene uncertain. The germline V and J ends were trimmed by 3 bases and 7 bases, with 15 bases remaining between them. The CDR3 is 15 residues long. Germline CDR1 is MNHNS and CDR2 is SASEGT. In nucleotides, the CDR3 is TGTGCCAGCAGTGAGGCAACAGCGGCGGGTGAAAAACTGTTTTTT. Translated, it gives CASSEATAAGEKLFF.

V and J are TRBV27 and TRBJ2-5; 8 positions agree with TRBD2. The CDR3 has 14 residues. With 8 bases clipped from V and 4 bases from J, the junction kept 9 bases outside the gene matches. CDR1 and CDR2 from the germline V gene are MNHEY and SMNVEV (reference sequence). CDR3 nucleotides: TGTGCCAGCGACGCAGCGGGAGAGCGAGAGACCCAGTACTTC. Protein: CASDAAGERETQYF.

The chain uses TRBV20-1 and TRBJ2-5; D gene unclear. Germline CDR1 DFQATT, CDR2 SNEGSKA (reference sequence). Deletions cut 6 bases from V and 7 bases from J, with 12 bases between. CDR3 length equals 11 residues. The CDR3 spells CSATAPGTQYF. In nucleotides, the CDR3 is TGCAGTGCAACCGCCCCGGGGACCCAGTACTTC.

The gene calls are TRBV7-9 and TRBJ2-1; TRBD2 is a possible D gene (7 bases). Per the germline V gene, CDR1 is SEHNR and CDR2 is FQNEAQ (reference sequence). Trimming pared 1 base from V and 9 bases from J, leaving 13 bases between. The CDR3 runs 14 residues. The CDR3 spells CASSLGNREGEQFF. CDR3 coding DNA: TGTGCCAGCAGCTTAGGAAACAGGGAGGGTGAGCAGTTCTTC.

The sample holds many counts of this clonotype. The chain uses TRBV5-1 and TRBJ2-1; 8 nucleotides match TRBD2. CDR3 length: 15 amino acids. CDR1 and CDR2 (germline): SGHRS, YFSETQ. V shed 5 bases, J shed 1 base, and the junction held 5 bases outside the gene matches. As DNA, the CDR3 is TGCGCCAGCAGTTTACTAGCGGAGTCCTACAATGAGCAGTTCTTC. It yields the protein CASSLLAESYNEQFF.

With regard to this clonotype: A read error may be the cause here, since a much bigger clone is one base away. The J gene is TRBJ2-1, the V gene TRBV6-6; the D gene is possibly TRBD2 (6 bases). CDR1 MNHNY and CDR2 SVGAGI come from the germline V gene (reference sequence). CDR3 size: 14 residues. V gave up 4 bases and J gave up 8 bases, with 15 bases separating them. This CDR3 reads CASSLGGTNDEQFF. The CDR3 bases are TGTGCCAGCAGTTTAGGAGGGACCAACGATGAGCAGTTCTTC.

The chain carries TRBV27 and TRBJ2-5, with TRBD2 matching over 8 bases. This CDR3 spans 13 amino acids. V trimming: 6 bases; J trimming: 5 bases; junction bases outside the gene matches: 5. Germline V gene lookup returns CDR1 MNHEY and CDR2 SMNVEV (reference sequence). The CDR3 protein is CASRWAGGETQYF. For the CDR3, the DNA is TGTGCCAGCAGATGGGCGGGAGGCGAGACCCAGTACTTC.

This clonotype occurred many times. The chain recombines TRBV6-6 with TRBJ2-5; no reliable D call. This CDR3 is 15 amino acids long. Germline values: CDR1 MNHNY, CDR2 SVGAGI (reference sequence). V lost 0 bases to trimming and J lost 1 base, with 9 bases between them. The CDR3 region is CASSYSKVVQETQYF. The CDR3, as DNA: TGTGCCAGCAGTTACTCGAAGGTCGTCCAAGAGACCCAGTACTTC.

The chain carries TRBV5-6 and TRBJ1-4, with D tentatively TRBD1 (6 bases). V gave up 1 base and J gave up 1 base, with 14 bases separating them. Germline V lookup: CDR1 SGHDT, CDR2 YYEEEE. The CDR3 has 17 amino acids. Written as DNA, the CDR3 is TGTGCCAGCAGCTTGTGGGTCCGGACAGAAACTAATGAAAAACTGTTTTTT. This codes for CASSLWVRTETNEKLFF.

The chain employs TRBV4-1 and TRBJ2-5; 13 positions agree with TRBD2. Germline assignment: CDR1 MGHRA and CDR2 YSYEKL. The J segment lost 0 bases and the V segment lost 4 bases, leaving 5 bases of the junction unmatched. The CDR3 totals 17 residues. The CDR3 nucleotides are TGCGCCAGCAGCCTCGGGACTAGCGGGAATCACCAAGAGACCCAGTACTTC. Translation: CASSLGTSGNHQETQYF.

Ten or more counts support this clonotype. J is TRBJ2-7 and V is TRBV27; TRBD2 matches at 12 bases. CDR3 length: 14 amino acids. Germline values: CDR1 MNHEY, CDR2 SMNVEV (reference sequence). Trimming at V came to 2 bases and at J to 6 bases, leaving 2 bases not matched to a gene. The chain's CDR3 is CASSLMTSGGEQYF. CDR3 nucleotide sequence: TGTGCCAGCAGTTTAATGACTAGCGGGGGCGAGCAGTACTTC.

The V and J genes are TRBV7-2 and TRBJ2-1; 8 nucleotides align to TRBD1. Germline assignment: CDR1 SGHTA and CDR2 FQGNSA. V trimming: 0 bases; J trimming: 3 bases; junction bases outside the gene matches: 7. This CDR3 has 17 amino acids. The CDR3 nucleotides are TGTGCCAGCAGCTTAGCGGCCGGACAGGGTAACTACAATGAGCAGTTCTTC. Translating it yields CASSLAAGQGNYNEQFF.

This clonotype was detected a few times. The chain uses TRBV7-2 and TRBJ2-1; tentative D call: TRBD2 (6 bases). Trimming took 5 bases from V and 0 from J, leaving 11 bases between them. The CDR3 has 15 residues. Looked up from germline, CDR1 is SGHTA and CDR2 is FQGNSA. In nucleotides, the CDR3 is TGTGCCAGCAGCGCGGGACTTATCTCCTACAATGAGCAGTTCTTC. The encoded protein is CASSAGLISYNEQFF.

J is TRBJ2-7 and V is TRBV6-6; D is perhaps TRBD1 (6 bases). V lost 2 bases and J 0 bases, leaving 14 bases between the germline ends. Looked up from germline, CDR1 is MNHNY and CDR2 is SVGAGI (reference sequence). The CDR3 has 16 amino acids. Here the CDR3 reads CASSYGGRTYSYEQYF. For the CDR3, the DNA is TGTGCCAGCAGTTACGGGGGCAGGACTTACTCCTACGAGCAGTACTTC.

This clonotype was recorded at least ten times. The chain has TRBV20-1 and TRBJ1-1, with TRBD1 as a possible D gene (6 bases). The CDR3 runs to 13 residues. Trimming cost V 0 bases and J 11 bases, with 16 bases left between them. CDR1 and CDR2 (germline): DFQATT, SNEGSKA (reference sequence). CDR3 protein: CSAREPGAISAFF. CDR3 nucleotides: TGCAGTGCTAGAGAACCGGGGGCGATATCGGCTTTCTTT.

This clonotype was recorded a few times. The chain has TRBV5-4 and TRBJ2-2; either TRBD1 or TRBD2 may supply D (5 bases each). V was shortened by 6 bases and J by 6 bases, with 21 bases between the two germline ends. The CDR3 length is 16 residues. Germline assignment: CDR1 SGHNT and CDR2 YYREEE (reference sequence). The chain's CDR3 is CASTRKGRDPSGELFF. In DNA form, the CDR3 reads TGTGCCAGCACCAGAAAGGGCAGGGACCCCTCCGGGGAGCTGTTTTTT.

The rearrangement joins TRBV30 to TRBJ1-2; tentatively, D is TRBD1 (5 bases). Trimming left V 4 bases short and J 8 bases short, with 17 bases between. This CDR3 has 13 amino acids. CDR1 is GTSNPN, CDR2 SVGIG, per germline (reference sequence). CDR3 sequence: CAWTLGRRYGYTF. For the CDR3, the DNA is TGTGCCTGGACCCTGGGACGGCGCTACGGCTACACCTTC.